This is a list of T cell receptor beta chains from one sample in a study of CD8 T cells in Susac syndrome. One entry per CDR3 protein, called by TCRdb with MiXCR from the immunoSEQ multiplex PCR reads. The sample lists 200,000 to 250,000 distinct CDR3 sequences; 80% to 95% were seen once. The sample comprised CD4+ T cells from PBMCs. Receptors were obtained from a human donor with multiple sclerosis. Each CDR3 is given with its conserved first and last residue. Fields, in order: D gene, J gene, clone size, V gene, CDR3 protein, CDR3 DNA. The D gene is left open where the match is weak. Clone size is given for some rows only: seen once, a few or many times, or a class if the clone is expanded.

- | TRBJ1-1 | - | TRBV2 | CASSEVRQGEAFF | TGTGCCAGCAGTGAAGTTCGGCAGGGAGAAGCTTTCTTT
- | TRBJ1-6 | - | TRBV3-1 | CASSQPGSPLHF | TGTGCCAGCTCCCAACCGGGGTCACCCCTCCACTTT
- | TRBJ2-1 | once | TRBV7-2 | CASSWTQGLNEQFF | TGTGCCAGCAGCTGGACCCAAGGCCTAAATGAGCAGTTCTTC
TRBD2 | TRBJ2-7 | - | TRBV10-2 | CASRDGGFSYEQYF | TGCGCCAGCCGGGACGGGGGGTTCTCCTACGAGCAGTACTTC
- | TRBJ2-7 | - | TRBV4-1 | CASSQDTGGSYEQYF | TGCGCCAGCAGCCAAGATACAGGAGGCTCCTACGAGCAGTACTTC
TRBD1 | TRBJ1-5 | - | TRBV7-9 | CASSLGTGYEPQHF | TGTGCCAGCAGCTTAGGGACAGGGTATGAGCCCCAGCATTTT
- | TRBJ2-5 | - | TRBV29-1 | CSVGGIETQYF | TGCAGCGTTGGGGGTATTGAGACCCAGTACTTC
TRBD2 | TRBJ2-5 | - | TRBV20-1 | CSARARGGQVVQETQYF | TGCAGTGCTAGAGCTCGGGGGGGCCAAGTGGTACAAGAGACCCAGTACTTC
- | TRBJ2-3 | - | TRBV7-9 | CASSLGGSGTDTQYF | TGTGCCAGCAGCTTAGGGGGAAGTGGGACAGATACGCAGTATTTT
TRBD2 | TRBJ2-1 | - | TRBV3-1 | CASSQGRASGMPGTPYNEQFF | TGTGCCAGCAGCCAAGGGCGGGCTAGCGGGATGCCAGGGACCCCCTACAATGAGCAGTTCTTC
- | TRBJ1-1 | - | TRBV29-1 | CSVGTGFEAFF | TGCAGCGTTGGCACAGGGTTCGAAGCTTTCTTT
- | TRBJ1-5 | - | TRBV11-1 | CASSIALPGAGQPQHF | TGTGCCAGCAGCATAGCCCTGCCGGGGGCGGGTCAGCCCCAGCATTTT
TRBD2 | TRBJ2-7 | - | TRBV5-1 | CASSLEGTKAAEQYF | TGCGCCAGCAGCTTGGAGGGGACTAAGGCGGCCGAGCAGTACTTC
TRBD2 | TRBJ2-7 | - | TRBV12-3/TRBV12-4 | CASSPVGMAGGSREQYF | TGTGCCAGCAGCCCCGTAGGTATGGCGGGGGGCAGTAGGGAGCAGTACTTC
- | TRBJ2-5 | - | TRBV12-3/TRBV12-4 | CASSPSAGETQYF | TGTGCCAGCAGCCCTTCCGCAGGAGAGACCCAGTACTTC
- | TRBJ1-2 | - | TRBV3-1 | CASSQDNGPYGYTF | TGTGCCAGCAGCCAAGATAACGGACCCTATGGCTACACCTTC
- | TRBJ2-1 | - | TRBV14 | CASSQRVSYNEQFF | TGTGCCAGCAGCCAGCGGGTTTCCTACAATGAGCAGTTCTTC
- | TRBJ1-1 | - | TRBV12-3/TRBV12-4 | CASSLGLGGVTEAFF | TGTGCCAGCAGTTTAGGTCTAGGCGGAGTCACTGAAGCTTTCTTT
- | TRBJ2-1 | - | TRBV4-1 | CASSQEKGGFYNEQFF | TGCGCCAGCAGCCAAGAAAAGGGAGGTTTCTACAATGAGCAGTTCTTC
TRBD1 | TRBJ1-2 | - | TRBV30 | CAWRLRQGGGYTF | TGTGCCTGGAGACTACGACAGGGCGGTGGCTACACCTTC
TRBD2 | TRBJ2-5 | - | TRBV3-1 | CASSSWTSEETQYF | TGTGCCAGCAGCTCGTGGACTAGCGAAGAGACCCAGTACTTC
TRBD2 | TRBJ2-2 | - | TRBV12-3/TRBV12-4 | CANMRAGDEDTGELFF | TGTGCCAACATGCGAGCGGGAGATGAGGACACCGGGGAGCTGTTTTTT
- | TRBJ2-7 | - | TRBV5-6 | CASSSLHITLPAGHSYEQYF | TGTGCCAGCAGCTCTCTCCACATAACGCTACCCGCGGGACACTCCTACGAGCAGTACTTC
- | TRBJ1-6 | - | TRBV5-8 | CASSPYQGRVNSPLHF | TGTGCCAGCAGCCCTTACCAGGGACGGGTAAATTCACCCCTCCACTTT
- | TRBJ2-3 | - | TRBV18 | CASSPTGFSTDTQYF | TGTGCCAGCTCACCTACGGGGTTTAGCACAGATACGCAGTATTTT
- | TRBJ1-2 | - | TRBV4-1 | CASSQDRGGRGGSRADGYTF | TGCGCCAGCAGCCAAGATCGGGGCGGGAGGGGAGGGTCAAGAGCGGATGGCTACACCTTC
- | TRBJ2-3 | - | TRBV14 | CASSPVGNTQYF | TGTGCCAGCAGCCCCGTCGGGAATACGCAGTATTTT
- | TRBJ2-3 | - | TRBV28 | CASLGPRVYF | TGTGCCAGCCTCGGCCCCCGGGTGTATTTT
- | TRBJ2-2 | - | TRBV5-4 | CASSFGTGNTGELFF | TGTGCCAGCAGCTTCGGGACTGGGAACACCGGGGAGCTGTTTTTT
TRBD2 | TRBJ2-1 | - | TRBV24-1 | CATSGTSGGIDEQFF | TGTGCCACCAGTGGGACTAGCGGGGGGATCGATGAGCAGTTCTTC
TRBD1 | TRBJ1-2 | - | TRBV29-1 | CSVKTGQLYGYTF | TGCAGCGTGAAAACGGGACAGCTCTATGGCTACACCTTC
- | TRBJ2-5 | once | TRBV6-6 | CASSYSANRKTQYF | TGTGCCAGCAGTTACTCCGCTAACCGGAAGACCCAGTACTTC
TRBD1 | TRBJ2-1 | - | TRBV29-1 | CSVGAGQGAREQFF | TGCAGCGTTGGGGCGGGACAGGGGGCGCGCGAGCAGTTCTTC